Each of the 20 T cell receptor beta chains below was sequenced from the same sample in a study of shared clonotypes between healthy human individuals. Sequenced by immunoSEQ multiplex PCR; TCRdb stores in-frame clones only, minus some. The profile shows around 2.5 million clones, more than 85% of them singletons. Input material: naive CD4+ T cells from PBMCs. Subset in this sample: CD45RA+ positively selected. Receptors were obtained from a man younger than 35 in good health. Some clones in this sample may be carry-over from other donors' samples.

V gene TRBV9 combines with J gene TRBJ2-3; the match to TRBD2 covers 16 bases. Germline V gives CDR1 SGDLS, CDR2 YYNGEE. V lost 7 bases, J lost 6 bases, and 8 bases stayed unmatched. This CDR3 contains 16 residues. CDR3 DNA sequence: TGTGCCAGCGGAATGGGACTAGCGGGAGGGCAGGATACGCAGTATTTT. This codes for CASGMGLAGGQDTQYF.

The chain recombines TRBV30 with TRBJ2-5; a possible D gene is TRBD1 (6 bases). The J call may be mistaken, given a closer DNA end match to TRBJ2-7. The germline gives CDR1 GTSNPN, CDR2 SVGIG (reference sequence). The CDR3 is made up of 14 amino acids. CDR3 residues: CAWNRQGLHYEQYF. CDR3 nucleotide sequence: TGTGCCTGGAATAGGCAGGGGCTTCACTACGAGCAGTACTTC.

A remark on this clone: The sample holds other DNA sequences that translate to the same CDR3. This sequence joins TRBV5-1 and TRBJ1-2; 11 bases are a match to TRBD1. CDR1 is SGHRS, CDR2 YFSETQ, per germline. The length of the CDR3 is 15 residues. The ends lost 0 bases at V and 6 bases at J; junction bases unmatched: 4. CDR3 loop: CASSLVGQGADGYTF. The CDR3 nucleotides read TGCGCCAGCAGCTTGGTTGGACAGGGGGCTGATGGCTACACCTTC.

This clone was picked up one time. The CDR3 here is CASSRSGHGDQAFF. CDR3 coding DNA: TGCGCCAGCAGTCGATCAGGGCACGGGGATCAAGCTTTCTTT. This chain joins TRBV4-3 and TRBJ1-1, with D maybe TRBD1 (5 bases). This CDR3 is built from 14 residues. V lost 6 bases, J lost 9 bases, and 20 bases lay in between. Germline V gene sequence: CDR1 LGHNA, CDR2 YSLEER.

The rearrangement uses TRBV5-4 and TRBJ2-7; 7 nucleotides line up with TRBD2. This CDR3 is 15 amino acids long. The junction had 9 bases not matched to a gene; V was cut back by 1 base and J by 5 bases. CDR1 is SGHNT and CDR2 is YYREEE in the germline V gene (reference sequence). CDR3 in DNA: TGTGCCAGCAGCTTGAATTCCCTGGGGGGGGACGAGCAGTACTTC. Amino acids: CASSLNSLGGDEQYF.

This clone occurred a few times. The rearrangement joins TRBV29-1 to TRBJ1-1; weak D call: TRBD1 (6 bases). This CDR3 is built from 12 residues. The ends were cut back, 8 bases at V and 7 bases at J, with 17 bases in the middle. Looked up from germline, CDR1 is SQVTM and CDR2 is ANQGSEA. CDR3 in DNA: TGCAGCACAAAACGGACAGACCGTGAAGCTTTCTTT. Its protein is CSTKRTDREAFF.

V usage is TRBV6-5 and J usage is TRBJ2-7, with D possibly TRBD2 on 5 matching bases. Germline CDR1 MNHEY, CDR2 SVGAGI. The V end was cut by 2 bases, the J end by 4 bases, with 9 bases between. There are 13 residues in the CDR3. CDR3 residues: CASSYAGLYEQYF. The CDR3 nucleotides read TGTGCCAGCAGTTACGCGGGTCTGTACGAGCAGTACTTC.

The chain joins TRBV29-1 to TRBJ2-7; TRBD2 matches 7 bases. With 1 base clipped from V and 2 bases from J, the junction kept 11 bases outside the gene matches. CDR3 length: 16 residues. Germline values: CDR1 SQVTM, CDR2 ANQGSEA. As DNA, the CDR3 is TGCAGCGTTGAAGGTGTCGGGGGGTCACAAACCTACGAGCAGTACTTC. It encodes CSVEGVGGSQTYEQYF.

About this clone itself: Additional DNA sequences in this sample encode the identical CDR3. The rearrangement uses TRBV9 and TRBJ2-1, with TRBD2 identical over 11 bases. Trimming at V came to 0 bases and at J to 7 bases, leaving 6 bases not matched to a gene. This CDR3 comprises 16 residues. Germline loops: CDR1 SGDLS, CDR2 YYNGEE. The CDR3 is CASSVGGLAGGNEQFF. The CDR3 DNA reads as TGTGCCAGCAGCGTAGGGGGGTTAGCGGGAGGGAATGAGCAGTTCTTC.

This clone has more than one count but fewer than ten. The same CDR3 arises from other DNA sequences in this sample as well. This rearrangement joins TRBV7-9 to TRBJ2-3, with no clear D. This CDR3 contains 12 residues. V was shortened by 1 base and J by 4 bases, with 3 bases between the two germline ends. The V gene's germline CDR1 is SEHNR and CDR2 FQNEAQ (reference sequence). As DNA, the CDR3 is TGTGCCAGCAGCTTAGATTCAGATACGCAGTATTTT. Amino acids: CASSLDSDTQYF.

The chain is built from TRBV30 and TRBJ1-1, with D tentatively TRBD1 (6 bases). Trimming removed 4 bases from V and 4 bases from J, with 13 bases in between. CDR1 and CDR2 (germline): GTSNPN, SVGIG (reference sequence). This CDR3 is 13 amino acids long. The CDR3 loop reads CAWKERGRTEAFF. DNA of the CDR3: TGTGCCTGGAAGGAGCGGGGGCGCACTGAAGCTTTCTTT.

The CDR3 DNA reads TGTGCCAGCAGTGAACAGGCCCGTAACACCGGGGAGCTGTTTTTT. Translation gives CASSEQARNTGELFF. V is TRBV6-1 and J is TRBJ2-2; no firm D call. The length of the CDR3 is 15 residues. V lost 2 bases, J lost 2 bases, and 9 bases lay in between. Per germline, CDR1 MNHNS and CDR2 SASEGT.

The chain has TRBV28 and TRBJ1-5, with 10 bases identical to TRBD1. The CDR3 runs to 14 residues. V lost 10 bases and J lost 5; bases outside the gene matches: 8. Germline V CDR1 and CDR2: MDHEN, SYDVKM. Written as DNA, the CDR3 is TGTGCCACCGTGGACAGGGGGGATTATCAGCCCCAGCATTTT. Protein product: CATVDRGDYQPQHF.

The chain recombines TRBV5-1 with TRBJ1-3; unclear D gene. With 0 bases removed from V and 0 bases from J, the gap between germline ends came to 16 bases. The CDR3 is made up of 18 amino acids. Per the germline V gene, CDR1 is SGHRS and CDR2 is YFSETQ. This chain's CDR3 is CASSLGWQAVYSGNTIYF. CDR3 DNA sequence: TGCGCCAGCAGCTTGGGATGGCAGGCGGTTTACTCTGGAAACACCATATATTTT.

This clone appeared once. The V call is TRBV21-1, the J call TRBJ1-5. TRBV21-1 is reported as a pseudogene. CDR3 length: 14 amino acids. CDR3: CASSPRDGNQPQHF. CDR3 nucleotides: TGTGCCAGCAGCCCTCGGGACGGCAATCAGCCCCAGCATTTT.

In the case of this clone: Additional DNA sequences in this sample encode the identical CDR3. The genes are TRBV7-2 and TRBJ1-2; a weak D match, TRBD1 (5 bases). V dropped 4 bases and J dropped 4 bases, with 10 bases sitting between them. The germline gives CDR1 SGHTA, CDR2 FQGNSA. CDR3 size: 13 residues. CDR3 sequence (DNA): TGTGCCAGCAGCTCCGACAGACTCTATGGCTACACCTTC. Translating gives CASSSDRLYGYTF.

Points on this clone: Other nucleotide sequences in the sample specify the same CDR3. The J gene is TRBJ2-2, the V gene TRBV28; tentatively, D is TRBD2 (5 bases). Trimming cost V 3 bases and J 2 bases, with 10 bases left between them. Germline V lookup: CDR1 MDHEN, CDR2 SYDVKM. The CDR3 is 15 amino acids. The CDR3, as DNA: TGTGCCAGCAGTTTCAGGACTCCTAACACCGGGGAGCTGTTTTTT. It specifies CASSFRTPNTGELFF.

Concerning this clone itself: The same CDR3 arises from other DNA sequences in this sample as well. V usage is TRBV7-9 and J usage is TRBJ2-1, with TRBD1 matching 9 bases. In germline, CDR1 is SEHNR, CDR2 FQNEAQ (reference sequence). The CDR3 covers 14 residues. The V segment lost 1 base and the J segment 8 bases; nucleotides outside the gene matches: 3. The CDR3 region is CASSLGQGVDEQFF. CDR3 DNA: TGTGCCAGCAGCTTAGGACAGGGGGTCGATGAGCAGTTCTTC.

Concerning this clone itself: Other nucleotide sequences from this sample produce the same CDR3. V gene TRBV9 combines with J gene TRBJ1-2, with D maybe TRBD1 (5 bases). Germline V gene lookup returns CDR1 SGDLS and CDR2 YYNGEE. The V gene lost 4 bases and the J gene lost 3 bases, with 13 bases spanning the gap. CDR3 length: 14 residues. CDR3 in amino acids: CASSRGQGDYGYTF. CDR3 DNA: TGTGCCAGCAGCAGAGGGCAGGGTGACTATGGCTACACCTTC.

The chain recombines TRBV5-1 with TRBJ2-5, with D possibly TRBD1 on 6 matching bases. The V gene lost 0 bases and the J gene lost 5 bases, with 14 bases spanning the gap. The CDR3 length is 15 residues. The V gene's germline CDR1 is SGHRS and CDR2 YFSETQ. The CDR3 protein is CASSLEQGSWETQYF. Written as DNA, the CDR3 is TGCGCCAGCAGCTTGGAACAGGGATCGTGGGAGACCCAGTACTTC.